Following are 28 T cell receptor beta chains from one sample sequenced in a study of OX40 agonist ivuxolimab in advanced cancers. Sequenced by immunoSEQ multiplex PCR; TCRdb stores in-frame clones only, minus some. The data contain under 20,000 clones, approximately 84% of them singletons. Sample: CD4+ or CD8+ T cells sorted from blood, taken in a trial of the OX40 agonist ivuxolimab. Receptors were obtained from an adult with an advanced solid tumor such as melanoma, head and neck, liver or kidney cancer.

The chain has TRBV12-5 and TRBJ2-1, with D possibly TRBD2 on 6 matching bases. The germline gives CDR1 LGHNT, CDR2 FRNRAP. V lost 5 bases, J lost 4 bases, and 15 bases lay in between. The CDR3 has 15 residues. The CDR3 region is CASGPSPTSYNEQFF. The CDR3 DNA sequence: TGTGCTAGTGGTCCGTCACCGACTAGTTACAATGAGCAGTTCTTC.

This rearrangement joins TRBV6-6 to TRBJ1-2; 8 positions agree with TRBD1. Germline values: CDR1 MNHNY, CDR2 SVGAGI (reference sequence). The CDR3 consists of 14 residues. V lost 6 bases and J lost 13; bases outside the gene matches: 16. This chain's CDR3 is CASSQTQGARRATF. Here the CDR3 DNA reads TGTGCCAGCAGCCAAACCCAGGGGGCGCGTCGTGCCACCTTC.

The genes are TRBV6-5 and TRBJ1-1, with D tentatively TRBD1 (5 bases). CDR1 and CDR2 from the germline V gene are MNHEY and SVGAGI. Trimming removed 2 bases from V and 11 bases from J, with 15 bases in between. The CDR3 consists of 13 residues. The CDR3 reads CASSYLRGFWAFF. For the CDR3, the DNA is TGTGCCAGCAGTTACCTCCGGGGGTTTTGGGCTTTCTTT.

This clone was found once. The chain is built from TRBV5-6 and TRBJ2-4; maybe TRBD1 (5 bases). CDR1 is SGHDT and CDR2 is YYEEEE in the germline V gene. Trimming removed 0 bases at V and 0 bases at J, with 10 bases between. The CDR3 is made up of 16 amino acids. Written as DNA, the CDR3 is TGTGCCAGCAGCTTGGAGGGGTACCTAGCCAAAAACATTCAGTACTTC. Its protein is CASSLEGYLAKNIQYF. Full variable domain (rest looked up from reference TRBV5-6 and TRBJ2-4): DAGVTQSPTHLIKTRGQQVTLRCSPKSGHDTVSWYQQALGQGPQFIFQYYEEEERQRGNFPDRFSGHQFPNYSSELNVNALLLGDSALYLCASSLEGYLAKNIQYFGAGTRLSVL.

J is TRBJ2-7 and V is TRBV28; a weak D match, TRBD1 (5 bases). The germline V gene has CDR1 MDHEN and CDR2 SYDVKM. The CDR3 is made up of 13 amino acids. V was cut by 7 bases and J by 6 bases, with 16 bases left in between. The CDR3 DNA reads TGTGCCAGCATCGGGCAGGGTTTGCTCGAGCAGTACTTC. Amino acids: CASIGQGLLEQYF.

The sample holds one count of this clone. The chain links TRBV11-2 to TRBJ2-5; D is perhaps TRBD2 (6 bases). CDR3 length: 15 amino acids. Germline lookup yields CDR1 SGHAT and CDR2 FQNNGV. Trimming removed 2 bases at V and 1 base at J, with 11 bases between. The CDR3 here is CASSLMRGLQETQYF. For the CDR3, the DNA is TGTGCCAGCAGCTTAATGAGGGGACTCCAAGAGACCCAGTACTTC.

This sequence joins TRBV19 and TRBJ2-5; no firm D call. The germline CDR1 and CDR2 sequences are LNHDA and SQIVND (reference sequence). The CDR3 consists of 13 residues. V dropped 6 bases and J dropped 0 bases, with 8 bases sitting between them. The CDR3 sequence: CASSFFYQETQYF. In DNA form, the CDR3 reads TGTGCCAGTAGCTTTTTTTACCAAGAGACCCAGTACTTC.

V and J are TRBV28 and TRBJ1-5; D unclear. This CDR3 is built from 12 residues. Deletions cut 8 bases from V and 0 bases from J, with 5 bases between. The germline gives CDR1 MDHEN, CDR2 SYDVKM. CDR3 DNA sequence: TGTGCCAGCCGTTATAGCAATCAGCCCCAGCATTTT. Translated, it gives CASRYSNQPQHF.

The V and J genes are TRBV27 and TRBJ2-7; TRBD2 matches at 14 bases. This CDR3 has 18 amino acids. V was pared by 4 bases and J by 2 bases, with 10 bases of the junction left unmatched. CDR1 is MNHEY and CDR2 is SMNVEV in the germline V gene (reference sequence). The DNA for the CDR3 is TGTGCCAGCAGTTCCCCGGGACTAGCGGGAGCGGGACCCTACGAGCAGTACTTC. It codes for CASSSPGLAGAGPYEQYF.

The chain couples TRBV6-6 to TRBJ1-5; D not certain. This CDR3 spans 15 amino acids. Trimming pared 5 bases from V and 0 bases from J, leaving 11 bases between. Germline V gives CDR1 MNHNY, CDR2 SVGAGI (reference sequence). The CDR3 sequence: CASSPGPISNQPQHF. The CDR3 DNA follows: TGTGCCAGCAGTCCTGGCCCAATTAGCAATCAGCCCCAGCATTTT.

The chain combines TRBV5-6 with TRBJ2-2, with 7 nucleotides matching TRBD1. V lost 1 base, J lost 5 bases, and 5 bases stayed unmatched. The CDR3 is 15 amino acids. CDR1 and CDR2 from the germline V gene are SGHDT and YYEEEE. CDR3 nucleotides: TGTGCCAGCAGCTTGAGGGGGCATTGGACCGGGGAGCTGTTTTTT. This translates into CASSLRGHWTGELFF. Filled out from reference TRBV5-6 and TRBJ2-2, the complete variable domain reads DAGVTQSPTHLIKTRGQQVTLRCSPKSGHDTVSWYQQALGQGPQFIFQYYEEEERQRGNFPDRFSGHQFPNYSSELNVNALLLGDSALYLCASSLRGHWTGELFFGEGSRLTVL.

CDR3 nucleotide sequence: TGTGCCAGCAGCCGGACTAGCGGGAGACCCTCCTACAATGAGCAGTTCTTC. Amino acid sequence: CASSRTSGRPSYNEQFF. The chain recombines TRBV2 with TRBJ2-1; TRBD2 matches 13 bases. CDR3 length: 17 amino acids. Germline V gene data show CDR1 as SNHLY and CDR2 as FYNNEI. J gave up 0 bases and V 6 bases, and 5 bases lay outside the gene matches.

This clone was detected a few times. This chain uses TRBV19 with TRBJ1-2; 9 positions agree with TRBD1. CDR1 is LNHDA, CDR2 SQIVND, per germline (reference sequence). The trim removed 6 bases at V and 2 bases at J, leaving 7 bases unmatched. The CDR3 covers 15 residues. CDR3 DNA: TGTGCCAGTAGAATAACGGGGACAGGGAACTATGGCTACACCTTC. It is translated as CASRITGTGNYGYTF. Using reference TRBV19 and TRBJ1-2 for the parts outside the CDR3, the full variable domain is DGGITQSPKYLFRKEGQNVTLSCEQNLNHDAMYWYRQDPGQGLRLIYYSQIVNDFQKGDIAEGYSVSREKKESFPLTVTSAQKNPTAFYLCASRITGTGNYGYTFGSGTRLTVV.

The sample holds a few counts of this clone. The CDR3: CASSWGPAQGSGNTIYF. In DNA, the CDR3 is TGTGCCAGCAGCTGGGGTCCCGCACAGGGAAGTGGAAACACCATATATTTT. This rearrangement joins TRBV5-4 to TRBJ1-3; D perhaps matches TRBD1 (6 bases). This CDR3 is 17 amino acids long. V gave up 3 bases and J gave up 3 bases, with 19 bases separating them. Germline V gene data show CDR1 as SGHNT and CDR2 as YYREEE (reference sequence).

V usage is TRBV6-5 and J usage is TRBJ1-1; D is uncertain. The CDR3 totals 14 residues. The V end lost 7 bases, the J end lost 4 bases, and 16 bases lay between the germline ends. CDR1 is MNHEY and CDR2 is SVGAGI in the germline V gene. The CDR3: CASKVGGGSTEAFF. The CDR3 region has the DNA TGTGCCAGCAAGGTGGGCGGAGGATCCACTGAAGCTTTCTTT.

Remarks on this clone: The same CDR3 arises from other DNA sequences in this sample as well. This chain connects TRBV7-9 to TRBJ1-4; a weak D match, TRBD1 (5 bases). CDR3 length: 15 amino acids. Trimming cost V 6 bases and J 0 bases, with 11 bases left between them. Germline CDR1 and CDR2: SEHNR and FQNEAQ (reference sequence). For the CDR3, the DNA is TGTGCCAGCAGGCAGGGTTCAGCAACTAATGAAAAACTGTTTTTT. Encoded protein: CASRQGSATNEKLFF. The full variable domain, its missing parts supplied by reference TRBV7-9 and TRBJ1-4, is DTGVSQNPRHKITKRGQNVTFRCDPISEHNRLYWYRQTLGQGPEFLTYFQNEAQLEKSRLLSDRFSAERPKGSFSTLEIQRTEQGDSAMYLCASRQGSATNEKLFFGSGTQLSVL.

The CDR3 loop is CASSYGTGGNEQYF. For the CDR3, the DNA is TGTGCCAGCAGTTACGGGACAGGGGGCAACGAGCAGTACTTC. The chain employs TRBV6-5 and TRBJ2-5; 12 bases map to TRBD1. The J call may be in error: the DNA end matches TRBJ2-7 better. In germline, CDR1 is MNHEY, CDR2 SVGAGI. This CDR3 spans 14 amino acids.

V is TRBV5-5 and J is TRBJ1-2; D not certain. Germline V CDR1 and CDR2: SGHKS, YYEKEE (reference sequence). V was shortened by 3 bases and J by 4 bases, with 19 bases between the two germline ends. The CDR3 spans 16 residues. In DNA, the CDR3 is TGTGCCAGCAGCTCCTCCGGGTCCCCAGGACCCTATGGCTACACCTTC. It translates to CASSSSGSPGPYGYTF.

The CDR3: CASSFSILSNTEAFF. As DNA, the CDR3 is TGTGCCAGCAGCTTTTCGATCCTGTCGAACACTGAAGCTTTCTTT. V is TRBV11-3 and J is TRBJ1-1; the D is unclear. CDR3 length: 15 amino acids. Germline CDR1 and CDR2: SGHNT and YENEEA. V was trimmed by 3 bases and J by 1 base, leaving 12 bases between them.

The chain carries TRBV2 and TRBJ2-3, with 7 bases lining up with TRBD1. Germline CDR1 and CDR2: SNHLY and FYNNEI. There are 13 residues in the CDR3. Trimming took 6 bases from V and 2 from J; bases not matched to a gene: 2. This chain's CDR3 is CASRGTATDTQYF. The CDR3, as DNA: TGTGCCAGCAGGGGGACAGCCACAGATACGCAGTATTTT.

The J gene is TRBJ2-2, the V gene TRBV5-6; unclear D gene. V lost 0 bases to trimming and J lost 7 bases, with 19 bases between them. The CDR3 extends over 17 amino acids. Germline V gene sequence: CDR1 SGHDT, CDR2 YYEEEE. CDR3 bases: TGTGCCAGCAGCTTGGCGGCCCAGGTTCCGACTGGCGGGGAGCTGTTTTTT. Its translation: CASSLAAQVPTGGELFF. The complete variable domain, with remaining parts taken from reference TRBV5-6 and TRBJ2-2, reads DAGVTQSPTHLIKTRGQQVTLRCSPKSGHDTVSWYQQALGQGPQFIFQYYEEEERQRGNFPDRFSGHQFPNYSSELNVNALLLGDSALYLCASSLAAQVPTGGELFFGEGSRLTVL.

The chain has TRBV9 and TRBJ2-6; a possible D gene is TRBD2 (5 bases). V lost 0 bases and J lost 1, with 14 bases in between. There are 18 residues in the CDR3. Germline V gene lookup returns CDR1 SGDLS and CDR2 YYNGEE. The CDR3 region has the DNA TGTGCCAGCAGCGTAGGAGGGTCGACGGCGTCTGGGGCCAACGTCCTGACTTTC. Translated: CASSVGGSTASGANVLTF.

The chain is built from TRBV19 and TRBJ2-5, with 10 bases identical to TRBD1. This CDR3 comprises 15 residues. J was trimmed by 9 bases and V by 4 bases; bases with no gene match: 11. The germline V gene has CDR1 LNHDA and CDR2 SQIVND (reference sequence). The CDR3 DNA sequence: TGTGCCAGTAGTAGACCGGGACAGGGGCTTGATCCCCAGTACTTC. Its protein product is CASSRPGQGLDPQYF.

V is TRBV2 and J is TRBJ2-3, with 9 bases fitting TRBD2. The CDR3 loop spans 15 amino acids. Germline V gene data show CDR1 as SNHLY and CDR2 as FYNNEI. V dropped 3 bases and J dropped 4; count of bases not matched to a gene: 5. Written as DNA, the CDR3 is TGTGCCAGCAGTGAGGCGGGAGGGCCCCCAGATACGCAGTATTTT. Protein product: CASSEAGGPPDTQYF.

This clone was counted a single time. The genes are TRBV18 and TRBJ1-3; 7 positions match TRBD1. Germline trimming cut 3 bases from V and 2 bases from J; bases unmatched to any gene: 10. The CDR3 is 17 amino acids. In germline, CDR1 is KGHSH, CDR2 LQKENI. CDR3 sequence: CASSPSGQTITGNTIYF. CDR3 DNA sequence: TGTGCCAGCTCACCCTCGGGACAGACTATTACTGGAAACACCATATATTTT.

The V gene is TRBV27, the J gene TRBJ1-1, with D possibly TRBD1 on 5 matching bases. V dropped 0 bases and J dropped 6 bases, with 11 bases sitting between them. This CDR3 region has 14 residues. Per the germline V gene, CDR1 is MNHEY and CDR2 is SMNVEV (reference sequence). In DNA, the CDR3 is TGTGCCAGCAGTTTATCAGCTTGGGACGCTGAAGCTTTCTTT. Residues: CASSLSAWDAEAFF.

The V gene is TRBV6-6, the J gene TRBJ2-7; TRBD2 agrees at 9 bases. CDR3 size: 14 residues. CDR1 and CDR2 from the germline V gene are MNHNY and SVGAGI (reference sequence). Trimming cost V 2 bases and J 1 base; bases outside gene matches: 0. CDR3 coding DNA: TGTGCCAGCAGTTACAGCGGGAGGTCCTACGAGCAGTACTTC. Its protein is CASSYSGRSYEQYF.

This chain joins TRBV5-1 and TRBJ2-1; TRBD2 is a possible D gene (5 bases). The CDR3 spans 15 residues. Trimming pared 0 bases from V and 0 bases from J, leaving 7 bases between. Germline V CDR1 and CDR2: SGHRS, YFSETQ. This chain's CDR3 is CASSLVEGSYNEQFF. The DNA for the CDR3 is TGCGCCAGCAGCTTGGTAGAGGGCTCCTACAATGAGCAGTTCTTC. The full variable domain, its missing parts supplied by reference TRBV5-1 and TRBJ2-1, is KAGVTQTPRYLIKTRGQQVTLSCSPISGHRSVSWYQQTPGQGLQFLFEYFSETQRNKGNFPGRFSGRQFSNSRSEMNVSTLELGDSALYLCASSLVEGSYNEQFFGPGTRLTVL.